This TCR beta chain was identified in a study of blood T cell repertoires in COVID-19. Across the study: From the United States, Italy and Spain came samples of acute and convalescent COVID-19. Nucleic acid was either cDNA or gDNA, and it came from T cells, B-cell-depleted T cells, or PBMCs.

The CDR3 contains 13 residues. V lost 2 bases to trimming and J lost 8 bases; unmatched junction nucleotides: 3. CDR1 is LGHDT and CDR2 is YNNKEL in the germline V gene (reference sequence). In the study's own analysis: Amplification from reference gene primers served as the basis for estimated nucleated cell counts. Profiling relied on immunoSEQ multiplex PCR, and the TCRdb table lists in-frame clones only, not all of them. That table is the source of V, J and clone size, and D and trimming were worked out from the DNA. The top ten hold about 8% of the sample, which has about 200,000 clones, just under 85% seen once.

The sequencing sample was made of peripheral blood. The source of this sequence is a woman between 45 and 60 years old with active or convalescent COVID-19. The chain links TRBV3-1 (or the pseudogene TRBV3-2) to TRBJ1-2; 9 nucleotides line up with TRBD1. The CDR3 protein is CASSQTGGGGYTF. In nucleotides, the CDR3 is TGTGCCAGCAGCCAAACAGGGGGCGGCGGCTACACCTTC.